This TCR beta chain was identified in a study of PD-1 blockade in classical Hodgkin lymphoma. Each patient experienced a relapse that followed autologous stem cell transplantation, and brentuximab vedotin exposure varied. The germline gives CDR1 SNHLY, CDR2 FYNNEI. CDR3 size: 15 residues. Trimming removed 6 bases from V and 4 bases from J; junction bases left unmatched: 7. Study-level results: Excluded were patients who started nivolumab under 1 year after ASCT, a group that had lower diversity. Diminished baseline TCR diversity has been reported in newly diagnosed patients relative to healthy donors.

Of note for this clone: Antigen unknown.

Sequencing used immunoSEQ multiplex PCR; TCRdb keeps in-frame clones, though not all of them. The sample holds approximately 70,000 clones; 85% to 95% are singletons and the top ten take about 8%. This clonotype originated in a human donor with classical Hodgkin lymphoma. Sequencing was performed on peripheral blood mononuclear cells (PBMCs), taken at baseline. This chain connects TRBV2 to TRBJ2-1, with 9 bases matching TRBD1. The CDR3 bases are TGTGCCAGCAGATCCGGGACAGGGATATACAATGAGCAGTTCTTC. Translation gives CASRSGTGIYNEQFF.